The 30 T cell receptor beta chains presented below share a single source sample, sequenced in a study of blood T cell repertoires in COVID-19. Clones were sequenced by immunoSEQ multiplex PCR, and TCRdb holds only the in-frame ones, with some missing. The sample holds approximately 170,000 clones, roughly 81% seen once. Specimen: peripheral blood. Receptors originate from a woman aged 80 or over with COVID-19, enrolled during active disease.

This clone was picked up one time. The CDR3 reads CASSLETGWSYNEQFF. CDR3 in DNA: TGTGCCAGCAGCTTAGAGACAGGGTGGTCCTACAATGAGCAGTTCTTC. This chain connects TRBV7-9 to TRBJ2-1, with 7 bases fitting TRBD1. The CDR3 runs to 16 residues. Trimming at V came to 1 base and at J to 1 base, leaving 4 bases not matched to a gene. CDR1 and CDR2 (germline): SEHNR, FQNEAQ (reference sequence).

This clone was detected a few times. V gene TRBV5-1 combines with J gene TRBJ2-1; 7 nucleotides align to TRBD2. Germline V CDR1 and CDR2: SGHRS, YFSETQ. V trimming: 0 bases; J trimming: 5 bases; junction bases outside the gene matches: 8. The CDR3 sequence is 16 residues long. The CDR3 coding sequence is TGCGCCAGCAGCTTGGTTATGGGGGGGAACAACAATGAGCAGTTCTTC. This gives the protein CASSLVMGGNNNEQFF.

The chain combines TRBV11-2 with TRBJ1-2; 7 positions agree with TRBD1. This CDR3 is 13 amino acids long. V lost 5 bases to trimming and J lost 3 bases; unmatched junction nucleotides: 3. Germline V gene lookup returns CDR1 SGHAT and CDR2 FQNNGV. CDR3 bases: TGTGCCAGCAGCCAGGGGGAGTACTATGGCTACACCTTC. Translation: CASSQGEYYGYTF.

The gene calls are TRBV6-1 and TRBJ2-4; a weak D match, TRBD2 (6 bases). Germline values: CDR1 MNHNS, CDR2 SASEGT. CDR3 length: 13 residues. The V gene lost 1 base and the J gene lost 12 bases, with 13 bases spanning the gap. Here the CDR3 DNA reads TGTGCCAGCAGTGAAGAGTCGGGGGTCACTCAGTACTTC. Residues: CASSEESGVTQYF.

The rearrangement joins TRBV12-3 or TRBV12-4 to TRBJ2-1, with 9 bases matching TRBD1. V gave up 4 bases and J gave up 15 bases; unmatched junction bases: 4. CDR3 length equals 11 residues. CDR3 in DNA: TGTGCCAGCAGTTCAGGGACAGGGAGGTTCTTC. Protein sequence: CASSSGTGRFF.

V gene TRBV15 combines with J gene TRBJ2-3; the match to TRBD2 covers 7 bases. The germline gives CDR1 LNHNV, CDR2 YYDKDF (reference sequence). The CDR3 contains 17 residues. The junction had 7 bases not matched to a gene; V was cut back by 1 base and J by 0 bases. The CDR3 sequence: CATSRGPSGPSTDTQYF. The CDR3 DNA is TGTGCCACCAGCAGAGGCCCTAGCGGACCTAGCACAGATACGCAGTATTTT.

CDR3 in amino acids: CASSNRQAPAHTQYF. The CDR3 DNA follows: TGTGCCAGCAGCAACCGACAGGCCCCAGCCCATACGCAGTATTTT. The chain has TRBV5-5 and TRBJ2-3; D is possibly TRBD1 (6 bases). Trimming pared 4 bases from V and 7 bases from J, leaving 19 bases between. CDR1 and CDR2 from the germline V gene are SGHKS and YYEKEE (reference sequence). The CDR3 totals 15 residues.

This clone was counted once. The CDR3 loop is CASSPTGASGRAREQFF. DNA of the CDR3: TGTGCCAGCAGCCCAACCGGGGCTAGCGGGAGGGCCAGGGAGCAGTTCTTC. V gene TRBV7-3 combines with J gene TRBJ2-1, with TRBD2 matching 12 bases. CDR1 is SGHTA, CDR2 FQGTGA, per germline. Trimming cost V 5 bases and J 10 bases; bases outside gene matches: 15. The CDR3 totals 17 residues.

This clone was seen just once. The chain employs TRBV12-1 and TRBJ2-1; TRBD2, the table's D call, was not compared with the DNA. TRBV12-1 is marked as a pseudogene. This CDR3 contains 15 residues. For the CDR3, the DNA is TGTGCCAGCAGCTCCGGACTAGCGGATGGGGATGAGCAGTTCTTC. Encoded protein: CASSSGLADGDEQFF.

The chain has TRBV5-6 and TRBJ2-7, with TRBD2 matching 7 bases. Germline CDR1 and CDR2: SGHDT and YYEEEE. The V segment lost 0 bases and the J segment 1 base; nucleotides outside the gene matches: 1. The CDR3 extends over 14 amino acids. CDR3 bases: TGTGCCAGCAGCTTGGGACTAGCTTCCTACGAGCAGTACTTC. Translated: CASSLGLASYEQYF. The complete variable domain, with remaining parts taken from reference TRBV5-6 and TRBJ2-7, reads DAGVTQSPTHLIKTRGQQVTLRCSPKSGHDTVSWYQQALGQGPQFIFQYYEEEERQRGNFPDRFSGHQFPNYSSELNVNALLLGDSALYLCASSLGLASYEQYFGPGTRLTVT.

The J gene is TRBJ1-6, the V gene TRBV6-2 or TRBV6-3; D unclear. The CDR3 length is 14 residues. Trimming took 2 bases from V and 11 from J, leaving 13 bases between them. Per germline, CDR1 MNHEY and CDR2 SVGEGT. The CDR3 DNA is TGTGCCAGCAGTTACGTCGGGGAACGGGCACCCCTCCACTTT. As protein: CASSYVGERAPLHF.

The V gene is TRBV27, the J gene TRBJ2-7; 7 bases agree with TRBD2. Germline assignment: CDR1 MNHEY and CDR2 SMNVEV (reference sequence). With V trimmed by 8 bases and J by 2 bases, 6 bases remained unmatched. The CDR3 length is 13 residues. Here the CDR3 DNA reads TGTGCCAGCGGTACCGGGACTACCTACGAGCAGTACTTC. It is translated as CASGTGTTYEQYF.

Only one count was recorded for this clone. This chain connects TRBV5-4 to TRBJ1-2, with TRBD1 as a possible D gene (5 bases). Per germline, CDR1 SGHNT and CDR2 YYREEE (reference sequence). Trimming took off 0 bases at V and 0 bases at J, with 9 bases between the two ends. The CDR3 loop spans 15 amino acids. CDR3 bases: TGTGCCAGCAGCTTGGATGGGGGGTCTAACTATGGCTACACCTTC. This encodes CASSLDGGSNYGYTF.

The chain employs TRBV18 and TRBJ2-1; D is perhaps TRBD2 (6 bases). Between the trimmed V and J ends, which lost 2 bases and 6 bases, there was a span of 14 bases. Per germline, CDR1 KGHSH and CDR2 LQKENI. The CDR3 consists of 15 residues. The CDR3, as DNA: TGTGCCAGCTCACCAGACTACGGGGGAAGCAATGAGCAGTTCTTC. Protein: CASSPDYGGSNEQFF.

This clone was seen just once. The gene calls are TRBV5-5 and TRBJ2-1; the match to TRBD2 covers 9 bases. With 0 bases clipped from V and 5 bases from J, the junction kept 3 bases outside the gene matches. Germline V CDR1 and CDR2: SGHKS, YYEKEE (reference sequence). This CDR3 spans 15 amino acids. CDR3 in amino acids: CASSLDGLANNEQFF. The CDR3 DNA follows: TGTGCCAGCAGCTTGGATGGACTAGCGAACAATGAGCAGTTCTTC.

This sequence joins TRBV27 and TRBJ2-5, with a tentative D call TRBD1 (5 bases). The length of the CDR3 is 14 residues. With 7 bases removed from V and 1 base from J, the gap between germline ends came to 13 bases. Germline lookup yields CDR1 MNHEY and CDR2 SMNVEV (reference sequence). CDR3 coding DNA: TGTGCCAGCAAACTTCTAGGGGCCCAAGAGACCCAGTACTTC. Protein: CASKLLGAQETQYF.

V gene TRBV28 combines with J gene TRBJ2-7, with 9 bases lining up with TRBD1. The germline CDR1 and CDR2 sequences are MDHEN and SYDVKM. V shed 7 bases and J 1 base; nucleotides not matched to a gene: 2. The CDR3 consists of 13 residues. Written as DNA, the CDR3 is TGTGCCAGCACGGGACAGGGATCCTACGAGCAGTACTTC. Translating gives CASTGQGSYEQYF.

This chain links TRBV6-4 with TRBJ2-7, with D possibly matching TRBD1 (5 bases). CDR1 is MRHNA, CDR2 SNTAGT, per germline. Trimming took off 6 bases at V and 2 bases at J, with 17 bases between the two ends. The CDR3 totals 15 residues. The CDR3 nucleotides are TGTGCCAGCAGGGCGCCTAGGAAGGGGACCTACGAGCAGTACTTC. The encoded protein is CASRAPRKGTYEQYF.

This chain joins TRBV18 and TRBJ2-7, with 8 bases aligning to TRBD2. Germline lookup yields CDR1 KGHSH and CDR2 LQKENI. The CDR3 contains 15 residues. Trimming took 3 bases from V and 4 from J; bases not matched to a gene: 8. The CDR3 loop is CASSPAGGRLYEQYF. The CDR3 DNA reads as TGTGCCAGCTCACCTGCGGGGGGCAGGTTGTACGAGCAGTACTTC.

CDR3 sequence (DNA): TGTGCCAGCAGACGCAACCTGGGAGGGGCTGAAGCTTTCTTT. Its translation: CASRRNLGGAEAFF. The chain carries TRBV7-2 and TRBJ1-1; tentative D call: TRBD1 (5 bases). CDR1 SGHTA and CDR2 FQGNSA come from the germline V gene. The CDR3 length is 14 residues. V was clipped by 6 bases and J by 6 bases, with 17 bases between them. The variable domain in full, completed from reference TRBV7-2 and TRBJ1-1, reads GAGVSQSPSNKVTEKGKDVELRCDPISGHTALYWYRQSLGQGLEFLIYFQGNSAPDKSGLPSDRFSAERTGGSVSTLTIQRTQQEDSAVYLCASRRNLGGAEAFFGQGTRLTVV.

The chain combines TRBV11-1 with TRBJ2-7; TRBD1 matches 7 bases. Germline V lookup: CDR1 SGHAT, CDR2 FQDESV (reference sequence). The J segment lost 4 bases and the V segment lost 3 bases, leaving 6 bases of the junction unmatched. The CDR3 is 14 residues long. CDR3 sequence reads: CASSLDRSRYEQYF. CDR3 DNA sequence: TGTGCCAGCAGCTTGGACAGGTCAAGGTACGAGCAGTACTTC.

This clone was seen once. The chain joins TRBV10-3 to TRBJ2-2; the match to TRBD2 covers 8 bases. This CDR3 comprises 18 residues. The trim removed 4 bases at V and 2 bases at J, leaving 12 bases unmatched. Germline assignment: CDR1 ENHRY and CDR2 SYGVKD. This chain's CDR3 is CAISVWGGLAANTGELFF. DNA of the CDR3: TGTGCCATCAGTGTCTGGGGAGGACTAGCAGCTAACACCGGGGAGCTGTTTTTT.

This clone was picked up one time. The V gene is TRBV6-6, the J gene TRBJ2-7, with 7 bases identical to TRBD1. V dropped 4 bases and J dropped 2; count of bases not matched to a gene: 11. Germline values: CDR1 MNHNY, CDR2 SVGAGI (reference sequence). CDR3 length: 16 amino acids. The CDR3 reads CASSFAPPGQTYEQYF. The CDR3 DNA follows: TGTGCCAGCAGTTTCGCCCCCCCGGGACAGACCTACGAGCAGTACTTC.

This chain connects TRBV15 to TRBJ2-3, with D hard to call. Germline V gene lookup returns CDR1 LNHNV and CDR2 YYDKDF (reference sequence). V was clipped by 8 bases and J by 6 bases, with 12 bases between them. This CDR3 has 12 amino acids. The CDR3 loop reads CATATVSDTQYF. DNA for the CDR3: TGTGCCACCGCTACAGTCTCGGATACGCAGTATTTT.

The V gene is TRBV28, the J gene TRBJ2-5; 8 nucleotides match TRBD2. With 0 bases clipped from V and 4 bases from J, the junction kept 7 bases outside the gene matches. Per germline, CDR1 MDHEN and CDR2 SYDVKM. CDR3 length: 16 amino acids. As DNA, the CDR3 is TGTGCCAGCAGTTTATGGACAGCGGGAGTACGAGAGACCCAGTACTTC. It specifies CASSLWTAGVRETQYF.

In the case of this clone: The same CDR3 can be traced to other DNA sequences in this sample. Written as DNA, the CDR3 is TGCAGCGTTGAGAGAACGGGGAACACTGAAGCTTTCTTT. This translates into CSVERTGNTEAFF. The rearrangement uses TRBV29-1 and TRBJ1-1; D is undetermined. The CDR3 totals 13 residues. Germline loops: CDR1 SQVTM, CDR2 ANQGSEA. V was pared by 3 bases and J by 1 base, with 9 bases between.

The chain employs TRBV2 and TRBJ2-3; the match to TRBD2 covers 11 bases. The CDR3 has 16 residues. V trimming: 4 bases; J trimming: 4 bases; junction bases outside the gene matches: 7. CDR1 and CDR2 (germline): SNHLY, FYNNEI. CDR3 bases: TGTGCCAGCAGTGGGGTAGCGGGAGGGTCGGCAGATACGCAGTATTTT. Residues: CASSGVAGGSADTQYF. Complete variable domain (other parts from reference TRBV2 and TRBJ2-3): EPEVTQTPSHQVTQMGQEVILRCVPISNHLYFYWYRQILGQKVEFLVSFYNNEISEKSEIFDDQFSVERPDGSNFTLKIRSTKLEDSAMYFCASSGVAGGSADTQYFGPGTRLTVL.

The chain recombines TRBV5-4 with TRBJ2-5; D perhaps matches TRBD1 (6 bases). Germline V lookup: CDR1 SGHNT, CDR2 YYREEE (reference sequence). Between the trimmed V and J ends, which lost 3 bases and 0 bases, there was a span of 6 bases. The CDR3 spans 13 residues. The CDR3 loop is CASSWTDQETQYF. The CDR3 DNA is TGTGCCAGCAGCTGGACAGACCAAGAGACCCAGTACTTC.

The chain has TRBV7-9 and TRBJ2-3, with no clear D. The CDR3 totals 15 residues. Germline V gene data show CDR1 as SEHNR and CDR2 as FQNEAQ (reference sequence). Deletions cut 5 bases from V and 0 bases from J, with 12 bases between. The CDR3 reads CASSSYTVSTDTQYF. The DNA for the CDR3 is TGTGCCAGCAGCAGTTATACAGTCAGCACAGATACGCAGTATTTT.

This clone was picked up a small number of times. This chain joins TRBV19 and TRBJ1-2, with a weak D call TRBD1 (5 bases). Germline-derived CDR1 and CDR2 are LNHDA and SQIVND (reference sequence). V was cut by 2 bases and J by 7 bases, with 17 bases left in between. This CDR3 has 15 amino acids. Here the CDR3 reads CASSIQGAVFVGYTF. In nucleotides, the CDR3 is TGTGCCAGTAGTATACAAGGGGCCGTCTTCGTTGGCTACACCTTC.